This TCR beta chain was documented in a study of blood T cell repertoires in COVID-19. In germline, CDR1 is SEHNR, CDR2 FQNEAQ (reference sequence). CDR3 length: 15 residues. Trimming cost V 5 bases and J 2 bases; bases outside gene matches: 5. Sequencing was performed with immunoSEQ multiplex PCR; in TCRdb, only in-frame clones are kept and a portion is missing. This table has more than 60,000 clones, about four fifths appearing once. Material: peripheral blood. The V call is TRBV7-9, the J call TRBJ2-2, with TRBD1 matching 7 bases. This receptor was taken from a man aged 45-65 years with acute or convalescent COVID-19. CDR3 sequence: CASSHRGRNTGELFF. The DNA of the CDR3 is TGTGCCAGCAGCCACAGGGGACGAAACACCGGGGAGCTGTTTTTT. The full variable domain, in which reference TRBV7-9 and TRBJ2-2 provide the parts outside the CDR3, is DTGVSQNPRHKITKRGQNVTFRCDPISEHNRLYWYRQTLGQGPEFLTYFQNEAQLEKSRLLSDRFSAERPKGSFSTLEIQRTEQGDSAMYLCASSHRGRNTGELFFGEGSRLTVL.